Below are 2 T cell receptor beta chains sequenced from a single sample in a study of blood T cell repertoires in COVID-19. Measured with immunoSEQ multiplex PCR; TCRdb has only the in-frame clones, and not every one. The sample includes under 45,000 clones, roughly 87% of them seen just once. What was sequenced was peripheral blood. The source is a woman older than 75 in a cohort sampled during active or convalescent COVID-19.

The chain links TRBV7-2 to TRBJ1-5; D is ambiguous. This CDR3 has 14 amino acids. Trimming stripped 5 bases from V and 11 bases from J, with 19 bases between. The germline gives CDR1 SGHTA, CDR2 FQGNSA. As DNA, the CDR3 is TGTGCCAGCAGCCCGGGGAGGCCCCAATCAGCCCAGCATTTT. This gives the protein CASSPGRPQSAQHF.

The chain couples TRBV12-3 or TRBV12-4 to TRBJ1-1, with TRBD1 as a possible D gene (5 bases). There are 13 residues in the CDR3. V lost 7 bases to trimming and J lost 4 bases, with 13 bases between them. CDR3 sequence reads: CASMSGTRTEAFF. CDR3 sequence (DNA): TGTGCCAGCATGTCAGGGACTCGCACTGAAGCTTTCTTT.